This TCR beta chain appears in the sequencing data of a study of blood T cells in healthy people across ages. Per sample, a minimum of 6.5 million PBMCs were isolated. V gave up 3 bases and J gave up 8 bases, with 11 bases separating them. The CDR3 is made up of 13 amino acids. Germline V gene sequence: CDR1 MGHDK, CDR2 SYGVNS. With a J-beta primer mix and a sample-barcoded 5' primer, a second PCR ran about 7 to 12 cycles. With 12 random nucleotides, a template-switch adaptor tagged each individual cDNA molecule. TCRdb processed the 5' RACE reads anew with MiXCR; each CDR3 protein has one entry. The repertoire holds about 1,800,000 distinct CDR3 sequences, with 28% as singletons. Many counts were recorded for this clonotype.

The rearrangement uses TRBV25-1 and TRBJ2-1; perhaps TRBD2 as D (5 bases). Sequenced: blood. The sequence derives from a woman between 25 and 40 years old in good health. CDR3: CASSDDVRDEQFF. The DNA for the CDR3 is TGTGCCAGCAGTGACGATGTGCGGGATGAGCAGTTCTTC.